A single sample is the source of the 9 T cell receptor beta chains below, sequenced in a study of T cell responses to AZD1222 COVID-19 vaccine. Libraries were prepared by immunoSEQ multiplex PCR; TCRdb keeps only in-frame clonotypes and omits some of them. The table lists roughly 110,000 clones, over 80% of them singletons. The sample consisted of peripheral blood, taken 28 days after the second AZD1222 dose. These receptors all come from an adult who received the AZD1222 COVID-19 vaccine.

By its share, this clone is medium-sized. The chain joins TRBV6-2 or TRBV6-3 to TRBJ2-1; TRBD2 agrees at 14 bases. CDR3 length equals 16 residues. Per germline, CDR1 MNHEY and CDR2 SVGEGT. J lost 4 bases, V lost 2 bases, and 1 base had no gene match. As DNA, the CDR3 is TGTGCCAGCAGTTACGGGACTAGCGGGAGATACAATGAGCAGTTCTTC. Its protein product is CASSYGTSGRYNEQFF.

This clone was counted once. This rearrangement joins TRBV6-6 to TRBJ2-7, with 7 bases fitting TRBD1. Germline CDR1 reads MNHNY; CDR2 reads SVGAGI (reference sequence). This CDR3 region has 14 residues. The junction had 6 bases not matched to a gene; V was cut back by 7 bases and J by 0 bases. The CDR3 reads CASTSGQTSYEQYF. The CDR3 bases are TGTGCCAGCACTTCGGGACAGACCTCCTACGAGCAGTACTTC.

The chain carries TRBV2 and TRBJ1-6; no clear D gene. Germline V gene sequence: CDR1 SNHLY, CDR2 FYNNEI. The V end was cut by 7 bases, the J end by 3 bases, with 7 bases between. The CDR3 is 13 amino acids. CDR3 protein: CASKPDYNSPLHF. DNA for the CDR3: TGTGCCAGCAAGCCAGACTATAATTCACCCCTCCACTTT.

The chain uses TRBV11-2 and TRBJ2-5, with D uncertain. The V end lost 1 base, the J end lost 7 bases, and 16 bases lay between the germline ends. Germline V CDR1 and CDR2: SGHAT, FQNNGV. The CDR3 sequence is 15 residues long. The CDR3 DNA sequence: TGTGCCAGCAGCTTAGGGGGTGGGGTTGGTTGGACCCAGTACTTC. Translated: CASSLGGGVGWTQYF.

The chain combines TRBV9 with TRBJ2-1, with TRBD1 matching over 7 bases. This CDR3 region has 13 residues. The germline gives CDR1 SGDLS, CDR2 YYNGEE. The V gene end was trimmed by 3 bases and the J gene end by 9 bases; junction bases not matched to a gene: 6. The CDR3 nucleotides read TGTGCCAGCAGCGGTACAGGGGTCGGTGAGCAGTTCTTC. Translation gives CASSGTGVGEQFF.

The CDR3: CASSKTGSNQPQHF. Written as DNA, the CDR3 is TGTGCCAGCAGCAAGACAGGGAGCAATCAGCCCCAGCATTTT. The chain couples TRBV7-2 to TRBJ1-5, with TRBD1 matching 7 bases. Germline CDR1 and CDR2: SGHTA and FQGNSA. Trimming removed 5 bases from V and 1 base from J; junction bases left unmatched: 2. The CDR3 totals 14 residues.

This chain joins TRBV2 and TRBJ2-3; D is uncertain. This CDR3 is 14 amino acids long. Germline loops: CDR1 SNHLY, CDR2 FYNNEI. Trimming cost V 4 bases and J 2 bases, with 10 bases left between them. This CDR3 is CASSARTATDTQYF. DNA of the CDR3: TGTGCCAGCAGTGCAAGGACGGCCACAGATACGCAGTATTTT.

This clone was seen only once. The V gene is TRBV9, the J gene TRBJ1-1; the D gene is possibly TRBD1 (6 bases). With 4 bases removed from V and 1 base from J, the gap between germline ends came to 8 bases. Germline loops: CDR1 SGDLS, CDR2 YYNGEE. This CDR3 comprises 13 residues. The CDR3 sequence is CASSRGQNTEAFF. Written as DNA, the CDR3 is TGTGCCAGCAGCAGGGGACAGAACACTGAAGCTTTCTTT.

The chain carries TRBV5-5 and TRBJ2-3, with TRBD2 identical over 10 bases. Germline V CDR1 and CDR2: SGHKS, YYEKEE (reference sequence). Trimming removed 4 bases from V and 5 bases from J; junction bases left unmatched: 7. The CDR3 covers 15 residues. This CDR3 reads CASSPAGGGRDTQYF. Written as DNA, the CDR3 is TGTGCCAGCAGCCCAGCGGGGGGGGGTAGAGATACGCAGTATTTT.